Listed here are 23 T cell receptor beta chains from one sample, sequenced in a study of T cell responses to AZD1222 COVID-19 vaccine. Here immunoSEQ multiplex PCR was the method, and the copy in TCRdb shows in-frame clones only, minus some. The sample comprises some 150,000 clones, approximately 94% of which are singletons, and under 2% rests with the top ten. The sequences come from peripheral blood, collected on day 0 of AZD1222 vaccination. The receptors shown here come from an adult in good health.

This chain joins TRBV4-2 and TRBJ2-7, with 7 positions matching TRBD1. V dropped 0 bases and J dropped 4; count of bases not matched to a gene: 12. Germline values: CDR1 LGHNA, CDR2 YNFKEQ. The CDR3 is made up of 17 amino acids. The CDR3: CASSQDASLGGVYEQYF. The CDR3 nucleotides read TGTGCCAGCAGCCAAGATGCCTCTCTAGGGGGCGTATACGAGCAGTACTTC.

The chain is built from TRBV29-1 and TRBJ2-1; D remains ambiguous. Per germline, CDR1 SQVTM and CDR2 ANQGSEA. The germline V and J ends were trimmed by 4 bases and 0 bases, with 13 bases remaining between them. CDR3 size: 15 residues. CDR3 DNA sequence: TGCAGCGTTGTTGGCAGACCGAGCTCCTACAATGAGCAGTTCTTC. Protein: CSVVGRPSSYNEQFF.

This sequence joins TRBV2 and TRBJ1-2; D call uncertain. V lost 4 bases to trimming and J lost 3 bases, with 15 bases between them. The CDR3 has 15 residues. Germline CDR1 SNHLY, CDR2 FYNNEI. The CDR3 sequence: CASSAPPSRDYGYTF. The DNA for the CDR3 is TGTGCCAGCAGTGCCCCGCCCTCGAGGGACTATGGCTACACCTTC. Full variable domain (rest looked up from reference TRBV2 and TRBJ1-2): EPEVTQTPSHQVTQMGQEVILRCVPISNHLYFYWYRQILGQKVEFLVSFYNNEISEKSEIFDDQFSVERPDGSNFTLKIRSTKLEDSAMYFCASSAPPSRDYGYTFGSGTRLTVV.

This rearrangement joins TRBV10-3 to TRBJ2-2; 8 bases are a match to TRBD2. Germline loops: CDR1 ENHRY, CDR2 SYGVKD. CDR3 length: 14 amino acids. V trimming: 5 bases; J trimming: 4 bases; junction bases outside the gene matches: 3. CDR3 DNA sequence: TGTGCCATCAGTCCTAGCGGGCCCACCGGGGAGCTGTTTTTT. Its translation: CAISPSGPTGELFF.

The chain is built from TRBV2 and TRBJ2-5; D uncertain. CDR1 and CDR2 (germline): SNHLY, FYNNEI. V was cut by 0 bases and J by 6 bases, with 5 bases left in between. There are 12 residues in the CDR3. The DNA for the CDR3 is TGTGCCAGCAGTGAAGCGCTTAAGACCCAGTACTTC. Its translation is CASSEALKTQYF. The whole variable domain, remainder taken from reference TRBV2 and TRBJ2-5, is EPEVTQTPSHQVTQMGQEVILRCVPISNHLYFYWYRQILGQKVEFLVSFYNNEISEKSEIFDDQFSVERPDGSNFTLKIRSTKLEDSAMYFCASSEALKTQYFGPGTRLLVL.

This clone was found once. This chain connects TRBV6-1 to TRBJ1-1; no clear D gene. Germline CDR1 is MNHNS and CDR2 is SASEGT. Trimming removed 2 bases from V and 0 bases from J, with 10 bases in between. This CDR3 contains 15 residues. CDR3 amino acids: CASSETRGVNTEAFF. The CDR3 DNA reads TGTGCCAGCAGTGAAACGCGGGGTGTGAACACTGAAGCTTTCTTT.

The J gene is TRBJ1-6, the V gene TRBV15; D remains ambiguous. The germline gives CDR1 LNHNV, CDR2 YYDKDF (reference sequence). V lost 5 bases, J lost 9 bases, and 11 bases lay in between. The CDR3 totals 13 residues. CDR3 residues: CATSLFSSSPLHF. CDR3 coding DNA: TGTGCCACCAGCCTGTTCTCTTCTTCACCCCTCCACTTT.

The chain employs TRBV28 and TRBJ2-7; TRBD2 agrees at 7 bases. The ends lost 3 bases at V and 2 bases at J; junction bases unmatched: 4. Germline V gene lookup returns CDR1 MDHEN and CDR2 SYDVKM. This CDR3 spans 14 amino acids. CDR3 in DNA: TGTGCCAGCAGTTTCCCCGGGGGGACCTACGAGCAGTACTTC. This translates into CASSFPGGTYEQYF.

This clone appeared a single time. The rearrangement uses TRBV7-9 and TRBJ1-1; perhaps TRBD1 as D (6 bases). In germline, CDR1 is SEHNR, CDR2 FQNEAQ (reference sequence). V was shortened by 5 bases and J by 8 bases, with 12 bases between the two germline ends. The length of the CDR3 is 12 residues. For the CDR3, the DNA is TGTGCCAGCAGCCCGGACAGCCTAGAAGCTTTCTTT. Translating gives CASSPDSLEAFF. Full variable domain (rest looked up from reference TRBV7-9 and TRBJ1-1): DTGVSQNPRHKITKRGQNVTFRCDPISEHNRLYWYRQTLGQGPEFLTYFQNEAQLEKSRLLSDRFSAERPKGSFSTLEIQRTEQGDSAMYLCASSPDSLEAFFGQGTRLTVV.

This clone has a handful of counts. The V gene is TRBV2, the J gene TRBJ2-7, with TRBD2 matching 8 bases. V shed 6 bases, J shed 3 bases, and the junction held 10 bases outside the gene matches. Germline CDR1 SNHLY, CDR2 FYNNEI. There are 15 residues in the CDR3. Here the CDR3 reads CASRAGGDPVYEQYF. The CDR3 DNA reads TGTGCCAGCAGGGCCGGGGGGGACCCGGTCTACGAGCAGTACTTC.

This chain uses TRBV6-6 with TRBJ2-1; a weak D match, TRBD1 (6 bases). The CDR3 covers 12 residues. Germline CDR1 reads MNHNY; CDR2 reads SVGAGI (reference sequence). In nucleotides, the CDR3 is TGTGCGGTGATGGGGGCCGGCAATGAGCAGTTCTTC. Protein product: CAVMGAGNEQFF.

This clone was seen once. The chain is built from TRBV30 and TRBJ2-2; TRBD2 is a possible D gene (6 bases). The CDR3 is 14 residues long. The germline CDR1 and CDR2 sequences are GTSNPN and SVGIG (reference sequence). Trimming pared 3 bases from V and 3 bases from J, leaving 11 bases between. The DNA of the CDR3 is TGTGCCTGGAGGCGGGATGGGTACACCGGGGAGCTGTTTTTT. Amino acids: CAWRRDGYTGELFF.

This sequence joins TRBV7-8 and TRBJ2-1; D is undetermined. This CDR3 has 14 amino acids. The V and J ends lost 5 bases and 4 bases respectively, with 12 bases between them. Germline assignment: CDR1 SGHVS and CDR2 FQNEAQ. CDR3 sequence: CASSASKIYNEQFF. The CDR3 DNA reads TGTGCCAGCAGCGCGTCTAAGATTTACAATGAGCAGTTCTTC.

The chain carries TRBV7-9 and TRBJ1-1; TRBD1 is a possible D gene (5 bases). Looked up from germline, CDR1 is SEHNR and CDR2 is FQNEAQ (reference sequence). The length of the CDR3 is 11 residues. V was pared by 8 bases and J by 7 bases, with 11 bases between. Here the CDR3 reads CASWGRNEAFF. CDR3 DNA: TGTGCCAGCTGGGGGAGGAATGAAGCTTTCTTT.

V is TRBV2 and J is TRBJ1-6; D unclear. The CDR3 spans 13 residues. Per germline, CDR1 SNHLY and CDR2 FYNNEI. Trimming pared 6 bases from V and 7 bases from J, leaving 10 bases between. In nucleotides, the CDR3 is TGTGCCAGCAGCCTTGGACGGAATTCACCCCTCCACTTT. It codes for CASSLGRNSPLHF.

This rearrangement joins TRBV7-2 to TRBJ2-1, with TRBD1 identical over 9 bases. CDR1 is SGHTA, CDR2 FQGNSA, per germline. V trimming: 4 bases; J trimming: 5 bases; junction bases outside the gene matches: 9. The CDR3 loop spans 16 amino acids. CDR3 residues: CASSSRPGTGNNEQFF. The CDR3 region has the DNA TGTGCCAGCAGCTCAAGGCCCGGGACAGGGAACAATGAGCAGTTCTTC.

This chain joins TRBV5-6 and TRBJ2-1; D is possibly TRBD2 (5 bases). The ends were cut back, 5 bases at V and 10 bases at J, with 13 bases in the middle. This CDR3 is 12 amino acids long. Germline CDR1 reads SGHDT; CDR2 reads YYEEEE. The CDR3 region has the DNA TGTGCCAGCAGGAGGGATGCTCGCGAGCAGTTCTTC. Translating gives CASRRDAREQFF.

The genes are TRBV29-1 and TRBJ2-1; 9 nucleotides match TRBD2. This CDR3 is built from 14 residues. The V gene's germline CDR1 is SQVTM and CDR2 ANQGSEA. With 5 bases clipped from V and 6 bases from J, the junction kept 8 bases outside the gene matches. The CDR3, as DNA: TGCAGCGTTTTCTTAGCGGGGGCACTCAATGAGCAGTTCTTC. Translating gives CSVFLAGALNEQFF.

This clone was found once. The gene calls are TRBV15 and TRBJ1-3; the match to TRBD1 covers 8 bases. The CDR3 has 15 amino acids. Germline lookup yields CDR1 LNHNV and CDR2 YYDKDF (reference sequence). The J segment lost 2 bases and the V segment lost 3 bases, leaving 3 bases of the junction unmatched. The CDR3 DNA sequence: TGTGCCACCAGCAGCCGACAGGGGCCTGGAAACACCATATATTTT. Translation: CATSSRQGPGNTIYF.

The chain carries TRBV6-6 and TRBJ1-1, with 7 bases that match TRBD1. V was pared by 5 bases and J by 11 bases, with 5 bases of the junction left unmatched. Germline V CDR1 and CDR2: MNHNY, SVGAGI (reference sequence). This CDR3 region has 11 residues. CDR3 coding DNA: TGTGCCAGCAGTCACGACAGGGTGGCTTTCTTT. The encoded protein is CASSHDRVAFF.

This clone appeared once. The gene calls are TRBV7-3 and TRBJ2-1, with a possible D match to TRBD2 (5 bases). CDR1 is SGHTA and CDR2 is FQGTGA in the germline V gene. This CDR3 is 16 amino acids long. Trimming shortened V by 4 bases and J by 7 bases, and 20 bases separated the two germline ends. The CDR3 spells CASSSPKGSGINEQFF. In DNA, the CDR3 is TGTGCCAGCAGCTCTCCGAAGGGAAGCGGAATAAATGAGCAGTTCTTC.

This clone was picked up one time. This rearrangement joins TRBV6-5 to TRBJ2-7, with D tentatively TRBD1 or TRBD2 (5 bases each). Germline V gene data show CDR1 as MNHEY and CDR2 as SVGAGI. V gave up 5 bases and J gave up 5 bases, with 13 bases separating them. The CDR3 totals 13 residues. The CDR3 reads CASSTPTGHEQYF. The CDR3 region has the DNA TGTGCCAGCAGTACCCCTACGGGACACGAGCAGTACTTC.

The genes are TRBV12-3 or TRBV12-4 and TRBJ1-1; D unclear. V lost 3 bases and J lost 2, with 7 bases in between. The CDR3 contains 13 residues. The CDR3 sequence is CASSFQFNTEAFF. The CDR3 coding sequence is TGTGCCAGCAGTTTCCAGTTTAACACTGAAGCTTTCTTT.